This T cell receptor beta chain was obtained from a study of blood T cell repertoires in COVID-19. Study as a whole: Acute-phase and convalescent COVID-19 samples originated in the United States, Italy and Spain. The analysed material was cDNA or gDNA that came from T cells, B-cell-depleted T cells, or PBMCs.

With 0 bases removed from V and 0 bases from J, the gap between germline ends came to 7 bases. Germline V gene data show CDR1 as SGHRS and CDR2 as YFSETQ. The CDR3 contains 15 residues. Per the study methods: Cell counts per sample came from amplifying reference gene primers. Measured with immunoSEQ multiplex PCR; TCRdb has only the in-frame clones, and not every one. The V and J calls and clone size are taken from that table; D and trimming were inferred from the DNA. The sample holds roughly 70,000 clones, around 91% seen once. The rearrangement uses TRBV5-1 and TRBJ1-3; D not resolved. Sequenced material: peripheral blood. The sequence derives from a human donor in a cohort sampled during active COVID-19. This CDR3 reads CASSLEYLSGNTIYF. In nucleotides, the CDR3 is TGCGCCAGCAGCTTGGAATATCTCTCTGGAAACACCATATATTTT.